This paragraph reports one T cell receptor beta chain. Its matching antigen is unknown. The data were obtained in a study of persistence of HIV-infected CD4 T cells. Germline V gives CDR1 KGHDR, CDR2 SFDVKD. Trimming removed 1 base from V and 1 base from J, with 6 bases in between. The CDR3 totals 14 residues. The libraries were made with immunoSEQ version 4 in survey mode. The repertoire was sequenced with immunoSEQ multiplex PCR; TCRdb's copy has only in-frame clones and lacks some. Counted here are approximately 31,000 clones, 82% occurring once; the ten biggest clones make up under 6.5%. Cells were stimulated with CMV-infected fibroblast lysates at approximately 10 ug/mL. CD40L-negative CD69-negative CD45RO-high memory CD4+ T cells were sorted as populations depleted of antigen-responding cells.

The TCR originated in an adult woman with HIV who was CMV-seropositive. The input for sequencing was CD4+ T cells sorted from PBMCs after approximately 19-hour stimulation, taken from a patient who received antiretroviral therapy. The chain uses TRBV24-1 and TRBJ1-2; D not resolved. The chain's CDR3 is CATSDFTINYGYTF. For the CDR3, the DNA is TGTGCCACCAGTGATTTTACTATTAACTATGGCTACACCTTC.